These 3 T cell receptor beta chains originate from one sample sequenced in a study of blood T cell repertoires in COVID-19. Assay used: immunoSEQ multiplex PCR; TCRdb lists only in-frame clones, some missing. The table includes a few hundred thousand clones, about nine tenths detected once. The specimen sequenced was peripheral blood. The receptors derive from a man between 50 and 59 years old with active or convalescent COVID-19.

The V gene is TRBV30, the J gene TRBJ1-4, with 8 bases that match TRBD1. This CDR3 comprises 12 residues. Losses at the gene ends were 5 bases for V and 8 bases for J; bases not matched to a gene: 4. Germline V gene sequence: CDR1 GTSNPN, CDR2 SVGIG (reference sequence). DNA of the CDR3: TGTGCCTGGGGACAGGGCCAGGAAAAACTGTTTTTT. Protein: CAWGQGQEKLFF.

The CDR3 coding sequence is TGTGCCAGCATAAGGCGGAGGGAACCGAACACCGGGGAGCTGTTTTTT. It is translated as CASIRRREPNTGELFF. The chain recombines TRBV28 with TRBJ2-2; tentative D call: TRBD2 (6 bases). The CDR3 has 16 residues. Trimming left V 7 bases short and J 0 bases short, with 15 bases between. Germline V lookup: CDR1 MDHEN, CDR2 SYDVKM.

This chain joins TRBV12-3 or TRBV12-4 and TRBJ1-2; no reliable D call. Trimming took off 3 bases at V and 2 bases at J, with 7 bases between the two ends. The CDR3 extends over 13 amino acids. The CDR3 sequence is CASSFAGNYGYTF. Written as DNA, the CDR3 is TGTGCCAGCAGTTTCGCGGGGAACTATGGCTACACCTTC.